These T cell receptor beta chains were read from a single sample in a study of blood T cell repertoires in COVID-19. Sequencing used immunoSEQ multiplex PCR; TCRdb keeps in-frame clones, though not all of them. In the table there are 350,000 to 400,000 clones, 90% to 95% of which are singletons. Specimen: PBMCs or T cells enriched from blood (not recorded which). All receptors come from a woman between 35 and 50 years old who had been exposed to COVID-19. Both conserved end residues are part of each CDR3. D genes are given only for firm matches. Not all rows give a size; the values are once, few, many and, for expanded clones, a class.

abundance,v_gene,d_gene,j_gene,CDR3aa,CDR3nt
NA,TRBV5-1,NA,TRBJ2-4,CASSLGQGSAKNIQYF,TGCGCCAGCAGCTTGGGGCAGGGGTCCGCCAAAAACATTCAGTACTTC
NA,TRBV29-1,TRBD1,TRBJ1-1,CSVEGQGANTEAFF,TGCAGCGTTGAAGGGCAGGGGGCGAACACTGAAGCTTTCTTT
NA,TRBV11-3,NA,TRBJ2-5,CASSLDRGTQYF,TGTGCCAGCAGCTTAGACAGGGGAACCCAGTACTTC
once,TRBV3-1/TRBV3-2,TRBD2,TRBJ2-1,CASSFFLPGLGGNEQFF,TGTGCCAGCAGCTTCTTTTTACCGGGACTAGGGGGCAATGAGCAGTTCTTC
NA,TRBV19,NA,TRBJ1-1,CASSMSVVGRDTEAFF,TGTGCCAGTAGTATGAGTGTCGTAGGGAGGGACACTGAAGCTTTCTTT
NA,TRBV10-1,NA,TRBJ2-7,CASSRGGQGGYEQYF,TGCGCCAGCAGCCGGGGGGGACAGGGTGGATACGAGCAGTACTTC
NA,TRBV19,TRBD2,TRBJ2-2,CASSMLAGGTGELFF,TGTGCCAGTAGTATGCTAGCGGGTGGCACCGGGGAGCTGTTTTTT
NA,TRBV6-2/TRBV6-3,TRBD1,TRBJ1-2,CASSSSDRVYYGYTF,TGTGCCAGCAGTTCCTCGGACAGGGTTTACTATGGCTACACCTTC
NA,TRBV10-3,TRBD2,TRBJ2-3,CAISEYGGTDTQYF,TGTGCCATCAGTGAGTACGGGGGGACAGATACGCAGTATTTT
NA,TRBV28,NA,TRBJ1-1,CASSLTGREAFF,TGTGCCAGCAGCTTAACAGGCAGGGAAGCTTTCTTT
NA,TRBV19,NA,TRBJ1-4,CASSAVSGQINMELFF,TGTGCCAGTAGTGCCGTTTCCGGACAGATTAATATGGAACTGTTTTTT
NA,TRBV19,NA,TRBJ1-4,CASSIGDRRGEKLFF,TGTGCCAGTAGTATCGGAGACAGACGCGGTGAAAAACTGTTTTTT
NA,TRBV18,NA,TRBJ1-1,CASSRVQRSSTEAFF,TGTGCCAGCTCACGCGTCCAACGGTCCTCCACTGAAGCTTTCTTT
NA,TRBV9,TRBD1,TRBJ1-2,CASSSGTANYGYTF,TGTGCCAGCAGCTCCGGGACAGCCAACTATGGCTACACCTTC
once,TRBV5-1,NA,TRBJ2-2,CASSEIQGNTGELFF,TGCGCCAGCAGCGAAATACAGGGGAACACCGGGGAGCTGTTTTTT
NA,TRBV2,TRBD1,TRBJ1-1,CASRIHDRGTLPEAFF,TGTGCCAGCAGAATCCATGACAGGGGGACTCTCCCTGAAGCTTTCTTT
few,TRBV27,TRBD1,TRBJ1-4,CASTRTQGVNEKLFF,TGTGCCAGCACCCGGACCCAGGGGGTAAATGAAAAACTGTTTTTT
NA,TRBV9,NA,TRBJ2-4,CASSPAGFGKNIQYF,TGTGCCAGCAGTCCGGCAGGGTTCGGCAAAAACATTCAGTACTTC
NA,TRBV7-9,NA,TRBJ2-3,CASSLTGPSTDTQYF,TGTGCCAGCAGCTTAACAGGGCCGAGCACAGATACGCAGTATTTT
NA,TRBV18,NA,TRBJ1-1,CASSPTGLVAQFF,TGTGCCAGCTCCCCTACCGGACTGGTCGCGCAATTCTTT
once,TRBV5-1,NA,TRBJ1-5,CASSLVGDPNQPQHF,TGCGCCAGCAGCTTGGTAGGGGATCCCAATCAGCCCCAGCATTTT
NA,TRBV2,NA,TRBJ1-2,CASTSREGAGYTF,TGTGCCAGCACTTCCCGGGAGGGAGCCGGCTACACCTTC
NA,TRBV18,TRBD2,TRBJ2-3,CASSPGAGGDTQYF,TGTGCCAGCTCACCTGGAGCGGGAGGAGATACGCAGTATTTT
NA,TRBV29-1,NA,TRBJ1-1,CSVAPRPNTEAFF,TGCAGCGTTGCTCCCAGGCCGAACACTGAAGCTTTCTTT
once,TRBV7-2,TRBD2,TRBJ2-2,CASSSRLAGAGELFF,TGTGCCAGCAGCTCGCGACTAGCGGGAGCCGGGGAGCTGTTTTTT
NA,TRBV24-1,TRBD2,TRBJ2-4,CATSAGGWENIQYF,TGTGCCACCAGTGCGGGGGGATGGGAGAACATTCAGTACTTC
NA,TRBV2,TRBD2,TRBJ2-1,CASKAGTTDNEQFF,TGTGCCAGCAAGGCCGGGACTACGGACAATGAGCAGTTCTTC
few,TRBV24-1,TRBD1,TRBJ1-2,CATSDHLAGGGGYTF,TGTGCCACCAGTGACCATTTAGCAGGGGGCGGTGGCTACACCTTC
NA,TRBV7-9,TRBD1,TRBJ1-1,CASRRTGVKNTEAFF,TGTGCCAGCAGAAGAACAGGGGTCAAGAACACTGAAGCTTTCTTT
NA,TRBV7-6,TRBD2,TRBJ2-2,CASSSRGTSLSGELFF,TGTGCCAGCAGCAGTCGGGGGACTAGTCTGTCCGGGGAGCTGTTTTTT
NA,TRBV30,NA,TRBJ1-5,CAWSMGAYSNQPQHF,TGTGCCTGGAGTATGGGGGCTTATAGCAATCAGCCCCAGCATTTT
NA,TRBV24-1,NA,TRBJ1-4,CATSDSNRATNEKLFF,TGTGCCACCAGTGATTCAAACAGGGCAACTAATGAAAAACTGTTTTTT
NA,TRBV19,NA,TRBJ2-5,CASSMEVGFQETQYF,TGTGCCAGTAGTATGGAGGTAGGCTTTCAAGAGACCCAGTACTTC
NA,TRBV4-3,NA,TRBJ2-2,CASSQAGLPGELFF,TGCGCCAGCAGCCAAGCTGGACTACCCGGGGAGCTGTTTTTT
NA,TRBV18,NA,TRBJ2-7,CASSPLQINSYEQYF,TGTGCCAGCTCACCACTACAGATTAACTCCTACGAGCAGTACTTC
NA,TRBV29-1,NA,TRBJ1-5,CSAQGHNQPQHF,TGCAGCGCCCAGGGGCACAATCAGCCCCAGCATTTT
NA,TRBV20-1,TRBD1,TRBJ1-5,CSASPGTGVNQPQHF,TGCAGTGCTAGTCCCGGGACAGGGGTCAATCAGCCCCAGCATTTT